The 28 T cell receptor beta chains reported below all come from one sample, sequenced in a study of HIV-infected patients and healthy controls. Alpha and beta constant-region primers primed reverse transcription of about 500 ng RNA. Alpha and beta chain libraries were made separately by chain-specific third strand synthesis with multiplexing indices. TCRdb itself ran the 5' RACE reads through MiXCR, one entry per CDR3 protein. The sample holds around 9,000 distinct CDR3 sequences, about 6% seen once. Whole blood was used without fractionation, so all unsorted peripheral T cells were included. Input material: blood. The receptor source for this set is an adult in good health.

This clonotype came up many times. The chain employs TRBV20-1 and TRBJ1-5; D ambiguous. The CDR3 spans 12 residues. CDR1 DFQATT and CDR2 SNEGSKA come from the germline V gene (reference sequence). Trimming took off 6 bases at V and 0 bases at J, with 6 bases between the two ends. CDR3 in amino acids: CSASNSNQPQHF. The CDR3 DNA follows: TGCAGTGCAAGCAATAGCAATCAGCCCCAGCATTTT.

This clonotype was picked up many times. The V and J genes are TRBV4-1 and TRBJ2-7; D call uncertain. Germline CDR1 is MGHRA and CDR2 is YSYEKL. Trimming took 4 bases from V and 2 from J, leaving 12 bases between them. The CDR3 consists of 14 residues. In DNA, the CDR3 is TGCGCCAGCAGCCCGACGGACGTAGCCTACGAGCAGTACTTC. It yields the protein CASSPTDVAYEQYF.

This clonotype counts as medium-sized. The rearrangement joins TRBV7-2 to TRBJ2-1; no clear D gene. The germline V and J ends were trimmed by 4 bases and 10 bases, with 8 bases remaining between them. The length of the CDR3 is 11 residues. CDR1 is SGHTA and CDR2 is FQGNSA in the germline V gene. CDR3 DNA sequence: TGTGCCAGCAGCTATACAGACGAGCAGTTCTTC. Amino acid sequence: CASSYTDEQFF.

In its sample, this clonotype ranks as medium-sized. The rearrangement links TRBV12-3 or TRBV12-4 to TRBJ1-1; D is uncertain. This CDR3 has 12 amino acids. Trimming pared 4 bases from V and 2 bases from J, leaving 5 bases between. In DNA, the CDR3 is TGTGCCAGCAGTTACATTAACACTGAAGCTTTCTTT. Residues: CASSYINTEAFF.

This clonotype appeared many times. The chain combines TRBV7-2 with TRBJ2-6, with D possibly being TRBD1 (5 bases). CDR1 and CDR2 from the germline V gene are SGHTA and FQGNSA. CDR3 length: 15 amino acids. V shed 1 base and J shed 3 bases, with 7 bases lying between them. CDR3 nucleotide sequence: TGTGCCAGCAGCTTAGTAGGGGATGGGGCCAACGTCCTGACTTTC. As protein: CASSLVGDGANVLTF.

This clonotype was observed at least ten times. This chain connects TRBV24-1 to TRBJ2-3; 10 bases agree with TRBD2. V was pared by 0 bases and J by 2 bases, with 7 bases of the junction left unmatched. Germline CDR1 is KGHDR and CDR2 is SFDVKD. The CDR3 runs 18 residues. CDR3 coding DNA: TGTGCCACCAGTGATTTGAAAACCGGGACTAGCGCCACAGATACGCAGTATTTT. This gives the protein CATSDLKTGTSATDTQYF.

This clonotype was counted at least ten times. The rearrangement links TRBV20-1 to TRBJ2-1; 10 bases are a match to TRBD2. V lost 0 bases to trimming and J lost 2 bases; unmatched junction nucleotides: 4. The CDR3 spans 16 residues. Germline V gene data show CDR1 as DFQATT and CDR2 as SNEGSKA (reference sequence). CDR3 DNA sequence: TGCAGTGCTAGAGATAGGGGGACTAGCGCCTACAATGAGCAGTTCTTC. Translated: CSARDRGTSAYNEQFF.

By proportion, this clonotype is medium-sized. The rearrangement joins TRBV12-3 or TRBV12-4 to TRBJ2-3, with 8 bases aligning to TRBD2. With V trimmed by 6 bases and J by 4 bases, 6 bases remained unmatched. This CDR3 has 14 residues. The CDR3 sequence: CASSREGAPDTQYF. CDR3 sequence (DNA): TGTGCCAGCAGCCGGGAGGGAGCCCCAGATACGCAGTATTTT.

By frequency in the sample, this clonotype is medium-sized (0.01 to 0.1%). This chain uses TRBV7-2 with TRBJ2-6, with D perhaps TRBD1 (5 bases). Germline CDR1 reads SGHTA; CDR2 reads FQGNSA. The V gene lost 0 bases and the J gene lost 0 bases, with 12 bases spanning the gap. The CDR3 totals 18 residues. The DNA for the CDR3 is TGTGCCAGCAGCTTAGCAGGACAAAGCTCCTCTGGGGCCAACGTCCTGACTTTC. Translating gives CASSLAGQSSSGANVLTF.

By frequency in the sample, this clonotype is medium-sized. CDR3 DNA sequence: TGTGCCACCAGCCGATATGAACCGGGACAAGGAGCTTTCTTT. It encodes CATSRYEPGQGAFF. The chain joins TRBV15 to TRBJ1-1, with a tentative D call TRBD1 (6 bases). Trimming stripped 5 bases from V and 10 bases from J, with 20 bases between. CDR3 length equals 14 residues. Germline V gene lookup returns CDR1 LNHNV and CDR2 YYDKDF (reference sequence). The variable domain in full, with the rest retrieved from reference TRBV15 and TRBJ1-1, is DAMVIQNPRYQVTQFGKPVTLSCSQTLNHNVMYWYQQKSSQAPKLLFHYYDKDFNNEADTPDNFQSRRPNTSFCFLDIRSPGLGDTAMYLCATSRYEPGQGAFFGQGTRLTVV.

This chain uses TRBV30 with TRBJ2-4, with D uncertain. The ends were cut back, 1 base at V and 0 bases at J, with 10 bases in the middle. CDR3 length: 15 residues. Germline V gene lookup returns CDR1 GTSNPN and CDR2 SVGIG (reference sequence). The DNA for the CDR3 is TGTGCCTGGAGTGACGATCGTAAAGCCAAAAACATTCAGTACTTC. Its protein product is CAWSDDRKAKNIQYF.

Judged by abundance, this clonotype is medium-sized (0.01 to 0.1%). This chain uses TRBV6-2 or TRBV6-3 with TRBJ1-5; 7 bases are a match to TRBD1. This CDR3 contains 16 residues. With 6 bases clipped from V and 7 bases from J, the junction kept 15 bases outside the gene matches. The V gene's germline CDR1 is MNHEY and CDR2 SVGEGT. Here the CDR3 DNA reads TGTGCCAGCAGCCCAAGAGAGAGGACAGGAGGGCAGCCCCAGCATTTT. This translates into CASSPRERTGGQPQHF.

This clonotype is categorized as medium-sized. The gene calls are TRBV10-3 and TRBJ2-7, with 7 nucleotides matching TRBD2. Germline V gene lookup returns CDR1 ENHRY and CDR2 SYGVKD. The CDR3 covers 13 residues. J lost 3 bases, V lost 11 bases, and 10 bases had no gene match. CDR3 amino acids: CASDPGTNYEQYF. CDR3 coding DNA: TGTGCCTCCGACCCCGGGACTAACTACGAGCAGTACTTC.

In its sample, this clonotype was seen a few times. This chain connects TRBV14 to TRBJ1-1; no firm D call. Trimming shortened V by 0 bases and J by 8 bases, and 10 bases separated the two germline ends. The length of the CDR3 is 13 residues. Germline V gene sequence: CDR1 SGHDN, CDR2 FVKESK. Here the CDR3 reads CASSQDPTLEAFF. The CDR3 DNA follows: TGTGCCAGCAGCCAAGACCCTACTTTGGAAGCTTTCTTT.

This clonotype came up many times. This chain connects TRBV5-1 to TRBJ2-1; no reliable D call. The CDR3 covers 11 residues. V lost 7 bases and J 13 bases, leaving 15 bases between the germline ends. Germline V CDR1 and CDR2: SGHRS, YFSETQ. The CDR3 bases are TGCGCCAGCGGGGTCTCTTTCTCTCAGTTCTTC. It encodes CASGVSFSQFF.

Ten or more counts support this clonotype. The CDR3 spells CASSQGRGDTQYF. The DNA for the CDR3 is TGTGCCAGCAGCCAAGGGCGAGGGGATACGCAGTATTTT. The chain links TRBV3-1 to TRBJ2-3, with D possibly matching TRBD2 (5 bases). From germline, CDR1 is LGHDT and CDR2 YNNKEL (reference sequence). The CDR3 has 13 residues. Between the trimmed V and J ends, which lost 1 base and 6 bases, there was a span of 8 bases.

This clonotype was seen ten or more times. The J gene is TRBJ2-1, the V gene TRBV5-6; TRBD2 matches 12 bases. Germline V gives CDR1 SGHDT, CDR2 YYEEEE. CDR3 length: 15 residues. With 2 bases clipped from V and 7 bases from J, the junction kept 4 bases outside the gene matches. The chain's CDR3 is CASSFDTSGRNEQFF. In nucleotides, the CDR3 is TGTGCCAGCAGCTTTGATACTAGCGGGAGGAATGAGCAGTTCTTC.

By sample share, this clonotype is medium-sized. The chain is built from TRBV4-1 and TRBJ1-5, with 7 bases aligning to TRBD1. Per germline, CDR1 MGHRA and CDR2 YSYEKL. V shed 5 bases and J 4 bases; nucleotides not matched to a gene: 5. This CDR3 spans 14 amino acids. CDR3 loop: CASSYGTVNQPQHF. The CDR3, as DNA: TGCGCCAGCAGCTACGGGACAGTTAATCAGCCCCAGCATTTT.

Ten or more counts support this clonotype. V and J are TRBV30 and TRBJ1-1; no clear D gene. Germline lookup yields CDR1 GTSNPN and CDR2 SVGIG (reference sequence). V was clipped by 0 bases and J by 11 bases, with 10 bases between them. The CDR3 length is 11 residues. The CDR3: CAWSVMKDAFF. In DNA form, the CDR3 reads TGTGCCTGGAGTGTAATGAAAGACGCTTTCTTT.

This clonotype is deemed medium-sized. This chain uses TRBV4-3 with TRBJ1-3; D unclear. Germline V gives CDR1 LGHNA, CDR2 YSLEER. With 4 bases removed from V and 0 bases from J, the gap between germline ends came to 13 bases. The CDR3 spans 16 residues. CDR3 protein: CASSPRAGGSGNTIYF. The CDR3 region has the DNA TGCGCCAGCAGCCCCCGGGCGGGCGGCTCTGGAAACACCATATATTTT.

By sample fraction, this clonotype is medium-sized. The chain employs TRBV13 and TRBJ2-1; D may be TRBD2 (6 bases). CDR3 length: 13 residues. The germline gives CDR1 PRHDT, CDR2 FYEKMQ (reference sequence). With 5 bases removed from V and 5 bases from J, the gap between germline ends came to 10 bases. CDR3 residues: CASSRGTNNEQFF. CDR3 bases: TGTGCCAGCAGCCGCGGGACCAACAATGAGCAGTTCTTC.

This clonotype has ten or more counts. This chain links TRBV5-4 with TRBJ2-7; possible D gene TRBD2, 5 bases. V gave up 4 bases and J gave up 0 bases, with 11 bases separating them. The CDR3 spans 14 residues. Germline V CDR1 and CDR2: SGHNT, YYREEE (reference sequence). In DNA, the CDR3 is TGTGCCAGCAGCATAGACTACTCCTCCTACGAGCAGTACTTC. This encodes CASSIDYSSYEQYF. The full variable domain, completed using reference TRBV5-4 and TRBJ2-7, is ETGVTQSPTHLIKTRGQQVTLRCSSQSGHNTVSWYQQALGQGPQFIFQYYREEENGRGNFPPRFSGLQFPNYSSELNVNALELDDSALYLCASSIDYSSYEQYFGPGTRLTVT.

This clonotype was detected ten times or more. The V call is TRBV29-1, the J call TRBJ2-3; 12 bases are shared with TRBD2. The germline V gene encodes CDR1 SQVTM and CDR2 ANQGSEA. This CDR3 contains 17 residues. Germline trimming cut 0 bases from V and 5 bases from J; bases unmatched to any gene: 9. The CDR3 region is CSVEDPSGGESGDTQYF. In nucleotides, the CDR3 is TGCAGCGTTGAAGATCCTAGCGGGGGGGAGTCTGGAGATACGCAGTATTTT.

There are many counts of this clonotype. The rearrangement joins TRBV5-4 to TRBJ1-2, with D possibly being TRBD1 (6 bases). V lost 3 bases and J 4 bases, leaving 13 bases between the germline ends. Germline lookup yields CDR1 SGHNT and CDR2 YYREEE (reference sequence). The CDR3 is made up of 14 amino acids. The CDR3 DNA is TGTGCCAGCAGCTACGGACAGACGAGCTATGGCTACACCTTC. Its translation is CASSYGQTSYGYTF.

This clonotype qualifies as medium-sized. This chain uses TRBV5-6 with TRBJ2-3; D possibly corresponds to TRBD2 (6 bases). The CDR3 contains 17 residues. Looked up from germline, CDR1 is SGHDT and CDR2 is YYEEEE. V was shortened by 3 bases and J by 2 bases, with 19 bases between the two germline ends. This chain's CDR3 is CASSSRIAEPYTDTQYF. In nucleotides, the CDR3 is TGTGCCAGCAGCTCCAGAATAGCGGAGCCCTACACAGATACGCAGTATTTT.

The CDR3 DNA is TGTGCCAGCAGTAATACACGAACAGGGTCAGATACGCAGTATTTT. Its translation is CASSNTRTGSDTQYF. This chain uses TRBV6-5 with TRBJ2-3, with D possibly being TRBD1 (6 bases). This CDR3 contains 15 residues. The germline V and J ends were trimmed by 5 bases and 4 bases, with 16 bases remaining between them. CDR1 is MNHEY, CDR2 SVGAGI, per germline.

CDR3 in amino acids: CSARDGIGDPDTQYF. CDR3 in DNA: TGCAGTGCTAGAGACGGTATCGGGGACCCAGATACGCAGTATTTT. The chain is built from TRBV20-1 and TRBJ2-3, with D perhaps being TRBD1 or TRBD2 (5 bases each). V shed 0 bases and J shed 4 bases, with 14 bases lying between them. This CDR3 is built from 15 residues. Germline V CDR1 and CDR2: DFQATT, SNEGSKA (reference sequence).

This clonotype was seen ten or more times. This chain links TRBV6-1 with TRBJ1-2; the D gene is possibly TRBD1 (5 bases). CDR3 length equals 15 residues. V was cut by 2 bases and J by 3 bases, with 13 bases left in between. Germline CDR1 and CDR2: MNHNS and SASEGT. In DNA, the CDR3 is TGTGCCAGCAGTGAACCCCCAGGGAAGTACTATGGCTACACCTTC. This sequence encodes CASSEPPGKYYGYTF.